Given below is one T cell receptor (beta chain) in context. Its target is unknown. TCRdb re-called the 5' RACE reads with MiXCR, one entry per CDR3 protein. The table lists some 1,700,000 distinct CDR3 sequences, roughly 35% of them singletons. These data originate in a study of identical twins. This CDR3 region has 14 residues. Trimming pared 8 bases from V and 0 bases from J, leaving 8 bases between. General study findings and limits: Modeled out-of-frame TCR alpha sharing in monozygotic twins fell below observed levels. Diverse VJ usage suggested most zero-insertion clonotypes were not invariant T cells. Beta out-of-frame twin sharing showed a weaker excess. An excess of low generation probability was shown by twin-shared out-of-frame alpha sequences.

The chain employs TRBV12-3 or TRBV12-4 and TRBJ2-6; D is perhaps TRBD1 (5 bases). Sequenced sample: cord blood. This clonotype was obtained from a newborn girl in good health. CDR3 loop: CASRDSSGANVLTF. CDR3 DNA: TGTGCCAGCCGAGACAGCTCTGGGGCCAACGTCCTGACTTTC.